This T cell receptor beta chain was identified in a study of blood T cell repertoires in COVID-19. Across the whole study: Collection of acute and convalescent COVID-19 samples took place in the United States, Italy and Spain.

Original analysis: Reference gene primer amplification gave estimated nucleated cell counts. The protocol was immunoSEQ multiplex PCR, while the TCRdb copy is restricted to in-frame clones and leaves out a portion. That table gives V, J and clone size, and the DNA gave D and trimming. Here the sample spans 200,000 to 250,000 clones, 70% to 85% being singletons. V was cut by 5 bases and J by 15 bases, with 17 bases left in between. The CDR3 has 12 amino acids. The germline V gene has CDR1 SGHAT and CDR2 FQNNGV. The sequence came from a middle-aged man with active or convalescent COVID-19. This rearrangement joins TRBV11-2 to TRBJ2-1, with TRBD2 as a possible D gene (5 bases). The source material was peripheral blood. The CDR3 here is CASSTTPGVMFF. CDR3 bases: TGTGCCAGCAGCACGACTCCCGGGGTAATGTTCTTC.